This T cell receptor beta chain appears in the sequencing data of a study of neoadjuvant anti-PD-1 for oral cavity cancer (dated by TCRdb to the early 2020s). Study-wide context: Three to four biweekly doses of nivolumab at 3 mg/kg were mostly administered to patients before curative-intent surgical resection. Responders were defined as patients with complete response, partial response or stable disease by RECIST 1.1; non-responders were defined as patients with progression. An approximately 31% response rate was observed in the parent correlative cohort, in which more than ten patients were included. A fourth nivolumab dose was given around day 43 to patients without progression, and definitive surgical resection was performed in those patients on days 50-56. Overall results and qualifications from the work: Only a few patients per response group were included in the TCR analyses, and the authors called for validation in larger cohorts. Higher pretreatment blood Treg/Th17 ratios correlated with higher pretreatment blood TCRbeta clonality and lower post-treatment tumor TCRbeta clonality. Within PBMCs, T cell clonality (Gini index) was significantly higher in non-responders than responders after neoadjuvant nivolumab.

Comment on this clone: No antigen is known for it. Per-base quality was not reported, and no clone a single base away is much larger than it.

For deep sequencing, each PBMC sample was run in six replicates, with libraries mostly built from roughly 460 ng of input genomic DNA. The immunoSEQ hsTCRbeta kit was used to prepare TCRbeta libraries, following the manufacturer's instructions. An Illumina NovaSeq 6000 S4 flow cell was used to sequence the final libraries, which had first been combined to 3 nM. The paper's data handling went like this. The immunoSEQ Analyzer handled quality control and preprocessing of the raw data. The analysis was limited to productive rearrangements, and each clonotype was defined by a unique CDR3 amino acid sequence. Using the R package tcR, the researchers computed the Gini-Simpson index as their estimate of repertoire clonality. Gini indices were compared with Student's t test, and associations with tumor size change were assessed by Pearson correlation. Imported from immuneACCESS, the table was reduced by TCRdb to in-frame sequences with V and J called. These copies leave out some clones; in studies compared against another copy, an unresolved V gene accounts for under half, and the cause of the remainder is not known. The V and J calls and the clone size are those of that table, but D and trimming were determined from the DNA. The sample contains around 14,000 clones, roughly 67% of them found a single time. The ten largest account for 2.2% of the sample.

Per the publication, the time point label means: before neoadjuvant nivolumab. Patients were newly diagnosed with stage II-IVA oral cavity squamous cell carcinoma and had received no prior systemic or radiation treatment. The cohort was composed of patients with HPV-negative, locally advanced oral cavity squamous cell carcinoma. Peripheral blood mononuclear cells were analyzed directly and were not maintained or expanded in culture. Samples came from a longitudinal correlative study of a single-arm phase II trial of neoadjuvant nivolumab in oral cavity squamous cell carcinoma. Subject-matched pre- and post-treatment PBMCs and tumors from three responders and three non-responders were subjected to genomic DNA-based TCRbeta sequencing. Peripheral blood mononuclear cells were drawn once before nivolumab treatment and a second time after treatment, when surgery took place. The Maxwell RSC DNA from Cells kit was used to isolate genomic DNA from PBMCs.

Taken from cysteine to phenylalanine, the CDR3 has 15 residues. The kept DNA is CDR3 alone, 45 bases in frame from the first base. The germline ends are 6 bases apart after V is trimmed by 1 base and J by 2 bases. For CDR1 and CDR2, the germline V gene (reference sequence) lists SEHNR and FQNEAQ. The chain employs TRBV7-9 and TRBJ2-6, with the D gene uncertain. Sample: PBMCs, taken before nivolumab (anti-PD-1) treatment. This TCR was sampled from a person aged 35-80 years with oral cavity squamous cell carcinoma. The nucleotide sequence is TGTGCCAGCAGCTTAGGTGGAGCTGGGGCCAACGTCCTGACTTTC. It codes for CASSLGGAGANVLTF. Outside the CDR3, residues come from the reference TRBV7-9 and TRBJ2-6 proteins, so the full variable domain is: DTGVSQNPRHKITKRGQNVTFRCDPISEHNRLYWYRQTLGQGPEFLTYFQNEAQLEKSRLLSDRFSAERPKGSFSTLEIQRTEQGDSAMYLCASSLGGAGANVLTFGAGSRLTVL.